The source of this T cell receptor beta chain is a study of T cell changes during pregnancy in multiple sclerosis (dated by TCRdb to 2018 to 2020). Turning to the overall study: In women with multiple sclerosis, the researchers looked at how the T cell repertoire shifted as pregnancy progressed.

V and J are trimmed by 5 bases and 4 bases, and the gene matches miss 9 bases of the junction. According to the germline V gene, CDR1 reads SGHVS and CDR2 reads FQNEAQ. From the cysteine through the phenylalanine, the CDR3 covers 15 amino acids. The DNA shown is the 45-base CDR3, in frame from base 1. The library was obtained by the immunoSEQ multiplex PCR assay. TCRdb holds this immuneACCESS table with in-frame rearrangements only. Some clones are missing; in checked studies, unresolved V genes explain under half, and the rest has no known cause. This sample lists about 22,000 clones; 91% were detected once. The ten largest clones capture around 0.67% of the sample. Remarks on this clone: Its recognized antigen is unknown. Base quality data are lacking; no much larger clone is found one base away.

This sequence originates from a female donor in good health, enrolled as a control in a pregnancy study. This chain joins TRBV7-8 to TRBJ2-5; 8 middle bases align to TRBD1. The input for sequencing was CD4+ T cells from peripheral blood mononuclear cells, taken in the third trimester of pregnancy. The CDR3 has the sequence CASSTSGTGRETQYF. The DNA reads as follows: TGTGCCAGCAGCACATCCGGGACAGGAAGAGAGACCCAGTACTTC.